This record concerns one T cell receptor beta chain sequence. No antigen is known for it. Germline V CDR1 and CDR2: SEHNR, FQNEAQ (reference sequence). Trimming removed 5 bases from V and 6 bases from J; junction bases left unmatched: 6. CDR3 length equals 15 residues. A J-beta primer mix and a sample-barcoded 5' primer were used in a second PCR of roughly 7 to 12 cycles. TCRdb re-called the 5' RACE reads with MiXCR, one entry per CDR3 protein. The table shows about 570,000 distinct CDR3 sequences, with about a quarter occurring only once. This sample is drawn from a study of blood T cells in healthy people across ages. At the level of the study: There was about one barcoded beta molecule captured by template switching per two T cells. Study conclusions and caveats: Across the age range, TCR beta diversity per million T cells fell in a roughly linear way.

The sample also formed part of further work on T cells of mothers and their children. That source reports: Samples came from a few healthy Caucasian mothers and their six children. The study found thymic selection shapes TCR recombination output similarly in related and unrelated pairs.

Sequenced sample: blood. This rearrangement joins TRBV7-9 to TRBJ2-3; TRBD2 matches 12 bases. The TCR was taken from a boy aged 2-9 years in good health. The DNA of the CDR3 is TGTGCCAGCAGCGCGACTAGCGGGAGCCCCGATACGCAGTATTTT. Translating it yields CASSATSGSPDTQYF. Looking up the rest from reference TRBV7-9 and TRBJ2-3 gives the full variable domain: DTGVSQNPRHKITKRGQNVTFRCDPISEHNRLYWYRQTLGQGPEFLTYFQNEAQLEKSRLLSDRFSAERPKGSFSTLEIQRTEQGDSAMYLCASSATSGSPDTQYFGPGTRLTVL.